These 30 T cell receptor beta chains came from one sample sequenced in a study of cytomegalovirus exposure and HLA in healthy donors. PCR was performed using 60 Vbeta and 13 Jbeta primers. This table comes from immunoSEQ multiplex PCR, and its TCRdb copy is limited to in-frame clones, with some not included. The table lists tens of thousands of clones, 75% to 85% of them singletons. The specimen sequenced was PBMCs. These TCRs come from a man younger than 35 in good health and CMV-seropositive.

The CDR3 DNA follows: TGCGCCAGCAGCCCCCGGGACTTCAAAGAGACCCAGTACTTC. As protein: CASSPRDFKETQYF. The gene calls are TRBV5-1 and TRBJ2-5; perhaps TRBD2 as D (6 bases). This CDR3 has 14 amino acids. V lost 4 bases to trimming and J lost 3 bases, with 13 bases between them. The germline V gene has CDR1 SGHRS and CDR2 YFSETQ.

This chain connects TRBV5-1 to TRBJ2-5, with 10 nucleotides matching TRBD1. Germline CDR1 SGHRS, CDR2 YFSETQ. The J segment lost 5 bases and the V segment lost 3 bases, leaving 4 bases of the junction unmatched. This CDR3 has 14 amino acids. The CDR3 loop reads CASSSTGGRETQYF. CDR3 nucleotide sequence: TGCGCCAGCAGCTCGACAGGGGGCAGGGAGACCCAGTACTTC.

The rearrangement joins TRBV7-9 to TRBJ1-1; D gene uncertain. This CDR3 region has 15 residues. V lost 0 bases and J 4 bases, leaving 12 bases between the germline ends. Germline V gene lookup returns CDR1 SEHNR and CDR2 FQNEAQ (reference sequence). CDR3 coding DNA: TGTGCCAGCAGCTTAGCGGGAGGGCGGGGCACTGAAGCTTTCTTT. The encoded protein is CASSLAGGRGTEAFF.

This sequence joins TRBV7-9 and TRBJ2-1; tentative D call: TRBD1 (5 bases). The CDR3 spans 16 residues. Trimming pared 1 base from V and 2 bases from J, leaving 12 bases between. CDR1 SEHNR and CDR2 FQNEAQ come from the germline V gene (reference sequence). CDR3 region: CASSLVGAGAYNEQFF. Here the CDR3 DNA reads TGTGCCAGCAGCTTAGTAGGGGCTGGGGCCTACAATGAGCAGTTCTTC.

This clone was observed a handful of times. V usage is TRBV29-1 and J usage is TRBJ2-7; D is perhaps TRBD1 (5 bases). Germline V gene data show CDR1 as SQVTM and CDR2 as ANQGSEA. Trimming stripped 5 bases from V and 5 bases from J, with 13 bases between. CDR3 size: 12 residues. The CDR3 nucleotides read TGCAGCGTTTCTGCAGGGTTCAACGAGCAGTACTTC. It specifies CSVSAGFNEQYF.

This clone appeared once. The chain recombines TRBV5-1 with TRBJ1-5; the D gene is possibly TRBD1 (5 bases). The CDR3 contains 15 residues. CDR1 SGHRS and CDR2 YFSETQ come from the germline V gene. Trimming took off 0 bases at V and 3 bases at J, with 10 bases between the two ends. The CDR3 nucleotides read TGCGCCAGCAGCTTGGAAGGACAAGTCAATCAGCCCCAGCATTTT. Translated: CASSLEGQVNQPQHF.

The chain recombines TRBV19 with TRBJ1-1; D might be TRBD1 (5 bases). This CDR3 has 13 amino acids. V was shortened by 5 bases and J by 1 base, with 8 bases between the two germline ends. Germline loops: CDR1 LNHDA, CDR2 SQIVND (reference sequence). This CDR3 reads CASSWGANTEAFF. The DNA for the CDR3 is TGTGCCAGTAGTTGGGGCGCGAACACTGAAGCTTTCTTT.

There are a few counts of this clone. This sequence joins TRBV18 and TRBJ2-1, with 9 bases lining up with TRBD2. The germline gives CDR1 KGHSH, CDR2 LQKENI. After removal of 3 bases from V and 3 bases from J, the junction contained 6 bases not matched to a gene. The CDR3 spans 16 residues. The CDR3 DNA is TGTGCCAGCTCACCCGCAGCGGGAGGCAACTACAATGAGCAGTTCTTC. Protein sequence: CASSPAAGGNYNEQFF.

This clone was seen more than once but under ten times. The rearrangement links TRBV6-4 to TRBJ2-7; 7 positions agree with TRBD1. Germline-derived CDR1 and CDR2 are MRHNA and SNTAGT. There are 15 residues in the CDR3. Trimming removed 0 bases from V and 3 bases from J; junction bases left unmatched: 5. The CDR3 region has the DNA TGTGCCAGCAGTGACTCCGGACAGGAGTACTACGAGCAGTACTTC. Its translation: CASSDSGQEYYEQYF.

The chain employs TRBV10-3 and TRBJ1-2, with D unclear. The CDR3 totals 14 residues. Trimming pared 2 bases from V and 5 bases from J, leaving 12 bases between. From germline, CDR1 is ENHRY and CDR2 SYGVKD. CDR3 DNA sequence: TGTGCCATCAGTGAGGAGGGAGTTGGGTATGGCTACACCTTC. Amino acids: CAISEEGVGYGYTF.

The genes are TRBV4-1 and TRBJ2-7; the D gene is possibly TRBD1 (6 bases). Looked up from germline, CDR1 is MGHRA and CDR2 is YSYEKL. The length of the CDR3 is 14 residues. The ends were cut back, 1 base at V and 5 bases at J, with 12 bases in the middle. In DNA form, the CDR3 reads TGCGCCAGCAGCCAAGTGGTGGGGGCAGACGAGCAGTACTTC. Amino acids: CASSQVVGADEQYF.

V and J are TRBV19 and TRBJ1-5; 8 bases align to TRBD1. Germline V gene sequence: CDR1 LNHDA, CDR2 SQIVND (reference sequence). V dropped 5 bases and J dropped 2; count of bases not matched to a gene: 2. The length of the CDR3 is 14 residues. In DNA, the CDR3 is TGTGCCAGTAGTGCGACAGGGGGCAATCAGCCCCAGCATTTT. It is translated as CASSATGGNQPQHF.

The chain couples TRBV5-6 to TRBJ1-1; the D gene is possibly TRBD1 (5 bases). Looked up from germline, CDR1 is SGHDT and CDR2 is YYEEEE. V was shortened by 4 bases and J by 3 bases, with 10 bases between the two germline ends. This CDR3 is built from 13 residues. The CDR3 DNA sequence: TGTGCCAGCAGCGCGGACATGGACACTGAAGCTTTCTTT. It codes for CASSADMDTEAFF.

In this sample, this clone turned up once. The chain recombines TRBV2 with TRBJ1-5, with 8 nucleotides matching TRBD1. CDR1 SNHLY and CDR2 FYNNEI come from the germline V gene. The CDR3 spans 15 residues. The V segment lost 3 bases and the J segment 0 bases; nucleotides outside the gene matches: 1. CDR3 DNA: TGTGCCAGCAGTGACCAGGGGGCTAGCAATCAGCCCCAGCATTTT. Amino acids: CASSDQGASNQPQHF.

This clone was observed a handful of times. The chain recombines TRBV2 with TRBJ1-2; 7 bases line up with TRBD1. The CDR3 is 15 residues long. CDR1 and CDR2 (germline): SNHLY, FYNNEI. The ends lost 5 bases at V and 1 base at J; junction bases unmatched: 7. As DNA, the CDR3 is TGTGCCAGCAGTCGATCGGACAGGAATAACTATGGCTACACCTTC. Protein sequence: CASSRSDRNNYGYTF.

This clone has more than one count but fewer than ten. The chain links TRBV6-5 to TRBJ1-1, with D perhaps TRBD1 (5 bases). The length of the CDR3 is 15 residues. The ends were cut back, 7 bases at V and 4 bases at J, with 19 bases in the middle. Germline V gene data show CDR1 as MNHEY and CDR2 as SVGAGI. Here the CDR3 reads CASIPGGERGTEAFF. CDR3 nucleotide sequence: TGTGCCAGCATCCCGGGGGGGGAAAGGGGCACTGAAGCTTTCTTT.

The V call is TRBV11-2, the J call TRBJ2-7; possible D gene TRBD2, 6 bases. The germline V gene encodes CDR1 SGHAT and CDR2 FQNNGV. This CDR3 is 14 amino acids long. Trimming removed 3 bases from V and 3 bases from J, with 12 bases in between. This chain's CDR3 is CASSFGGSLYEQYF. CDR3 nucleotide sequence: TGTGCCAGCAGCTTCGGGGGATCCCTCTACGAGCAGTACTTC.

The CDR3, as DNA: TGTGCCAGCAGGCCTCGAGGACAGGGGGCCTTACTATATGGCTACACCTTC. This translates into CASRPRGQGALLYGYTF. The chain employs TRBV2 and TRBJ1-2; 11 bases fit TRBD1. The CDR3 spans 17 residues. Germline loops: CDR1 SNHLY, CDR2 FYNNEI. The junction had 14 bases not matched to a gene; V was cut back by 6 bases and J by 5 bases.

This rearrangement joins TRBV6-5 to TRBJ2-2; D is perhaps TRBD1 (6 bases). Per the germline V gene, CDR1 is MNHEY and CDR2 is SVGAGI. The length of the CDR3 is 15 residues. With 4 bases removed from V and 6 bases from J, the gap between germline ends came to 15 bases. The CDR3 DNA reads TGTGCCAGCAGTTCTACAAACAGGGCATCCGGGGAGCTGTTTTTT. Translation: CASSSTNRASGELFF.

The chain is built from TRBV28 and TRBJ1-2, with D uncertain. This CDR3 has 13 residues. Trimming took off 5 bases at V and 2 bases at J, with 9 bases between the two ends. CDR1 and CDR2 (germline): MDHEN, SYDVKM. Here the CDR3 DNA reads TGTGCCAGCAGTATTACAACGAACTATGGCTACACCTTC. It encodes CASSITTNYGYTF.

The chain is built from TRBV4-1 and TRBJ2-1, with 7 nucleotides matching TRBD2. V shed 2 bases and J 4 bases; nucleotides not matched to a gene: 8. Germline CDR1 is MGHRA and CDR2 is YSYEKL. CDR3 length: 16 residues. In DNA form, the CDR3 reads TGCGCCAGCAGCCAAAAGGCGGGAGTCGGTTACAATGAGCAGTTCTTC. This encodes CASSQKAGVGYNEQFF.

A single count supports this clone. The genes are TRBV6-5 and TRBJ2-6, with no clear D. The germline gives CDR1 MNHEY, CDR2 SVGAGI. With 2 bases removed from V and 2 bases from J, the gap between germline ends came to 7 bases. There are 15 residues in the CDR3. As DNA, the CDR3 is TGTGCCAGCAGTTACCTAGACGCTGGGGCCAACGTCCTGACTTTC. It translates to CASSYLDAGANVLTF.

CDR3 loop: CASSNTGTVNTEAFF. DNA for the CDR3: TGTGCCAGCAGTAACACCGGGACAGTGAACACTGAAGCTTTCTTT. The rearrangement links TRBV6-5 to TRBJ1-1, with TRBD1 matching 7 bases. The germline gives CDR1 MNHEY, CDR2 SVGAGI. The V segment lost 5 bases and the J segment 0 bases; nucleotides outside the gene matches: 6. The CDR3 is 15 amino acids.

CDR3 region: CAWSVHDYTEAFF. The CDR3 DNA is TGTGCCTGGAGTGTACATGACTACACTGAAGCTTTCTTT. The rearrangement joins TRBV30 to TRBJ1-1; D gene uncertain. The CDR3 runs 13 residues. Trimming removed 0 bases at V and 3 bases at J, with 8 bases between. Germline values: CDR1 GTSNPN, CDR2 SVGIG (reference sequence).

The chain combines TRBV10-3 with TRBJ2-1, with D possibly being TRBD2 (7 bases). V lost 5 bases to trimming and J lost 8 bases, with 19 bases between them. In germline, CDR1 is ENHRY, CDR2 SYGVKD. There are 15 residues in the CDR3. The DNA of the CDR3 is TGTGCCATCAGTTCCGCCCCGGGCGGGGGCGATGAGCAGTTCTTC. The encoded protein is CAISSAPGGGDEQFF.

This clone has a handful of counts. The sample carries other DNA sequences with the same CDR3. V gene TRBV9 combines with J gene TRBJ2-7, with D maybe TRBD2 (6 bases). Trimming pared 4 bases from V and 1 base from J, leaving 12 bases between. The CDR3 spans 14 residues. Germline V gene lookup returns CDR1 SGDLS and CDR2 YYNGEE. The CDR3 nucleotides are TGTGCCAGCAGCCCCGGGGGTGCTTCCTACGAGCAGTACTTC. Translation gives CASSPGGASYEQYF.

This clone has more than one count but fewer than ten. The J gene is TRBJ1-1, the V gene TRBV6-6, with D uncertain. CDR1 and CDR2 (germline): MNHNY, SVGAGI (reference sequence). CDR3 length equals 13 residues. Deletions cut 5 bases from V and 1 base from J, with 8 bases between. The CDR3, as DNA: TGTGCCAGCAGTCTCCCAGGGAACACTGAAGCTTTCTTT. Encoded protein: CASSLPGNTEAFF.

A note on this clone: This specimen includes other DNA sequences encoding the same CDR3. CDR3 amino acids: CAWTAGVSNQPQHF. The CDR3 nucleotides are TGTGCCTGGACAGCGGGGGTTAGCAATCAGCCCCAGCATTTT. The rearrangement links TRBV30 to TRBJ1-5; a weak D match, TRBD1 (5 bases). The germline V gene encodes CDR1 GTSNPN and CDR2 SVGIG (reference sequence). The CDR3 is 14 residues long. V was trimmed by 4 bases and J by 0 bases, leaving 10 bases between them.

The chain combines TRBV6-1 with TRBJ1-1; D is perhaps TRBD1 (5 bases). Trimming shortened V by 4 bases and J by 11 bases, and 11 bases separated the two germline ends. The CDR3 is 11 amino acids. CDR1 MNHNS and CDR2 SASEGT come from the germline V gene. CDR3 sequence (DNA): TGTGCCAGCAGTGCTGAAGGGGCGGCTTTCTTT. The encoded protein is CASSAEGAAFF.

The chain uses TRBV1 and TRBJ2-5; TRBD2 is the table's D call and was not checked against the DNA. TRBV1 is termed a pseudogene. This CDR3 spans 16 amino acids. CDR3 sequence: CTSSQESGRAQETQYF. Here the CDR3 DNA reads TGCACCAGCAGCCAAGAGTCAGGGAGGGCCCAAGAGACCCAGTACTTC.